Given below is one TCR beta chain in context. The target antigen is unknown. This entry belongs to a study of memory CD8 T cells in hepatitis C reinfection. Overall study context: Reinfection meant HCV RNA positivity after two negatives ≥60 days apart. Peak reinfection samples were taken 3 to 8 weeks after detection.

Time point: peak reinfection, 3 to 8 weeks after reinfection detection. Sorted cells were sequenced directly ex vivo without any in vitro expansion. Data came from immunoSEQ multiplex PCR; TCRdb stores just in-frame clones and leaves some out. The sample lists 2,500 to 3,000 clones, 70% to 90% seen once, with 20% to 25% in the top ten. Per germline, CDR1 SGHRS and CDR2 YFSETQ. The trim removed 6 bases at V and 4 bases at J, leaving 12 bases unmatched. The CDR3 is made up of 16 amino acids. Broader study findings: Only 4 or 5 donors prevented definitive conclusions about public clonotypes.

This sequence joins TRBV5-1 and TRBJ2-7; 11 bases fit TRBD2. The source is a man aged 45-65 years with hepatitis C virus infection. Material for sequencing was naive CD8+ T cells sorted from blood. The CDR3 spells CASTILAGDLGYEQYF. The CDR3 bases are TGCGCCAGCACCATACTAGCGGGAGATCTCGGATACGAGCAGTACTTC.